This TCR beta chain was observed in a study of a mutant IDH1 vaccine in newly diagnosed glioma. At the level of the study: The treated population exhibited a male proportion of about 60%, a female proportion of 37.5%, and a mean age of around 40 years. Findings of the study overall: Changes to the top peripheral T cell clonotypes appeared unrelated to pseudoprogression.

Indicated time point: week 47, end of study. Doses consisted of 300 ug of mutant IDH1 20-mer peptide each, paired with topical imiquimod. In weeks 1, 3, 5, 7, 11, 15, 19 and 23, patients were immunized, eight times in all. New IDH1-mutant, ATRX-lost WHO grade 3 or 4 astrocytomas occurred in donors. This clone was recorded only once. The antigen remains unidentified. Other nucleotide sequences in the sample specify the same CDR3. The protocol was immunoSEQ multiplex PCR, while the TCRdb copy is restricted to in-frame clones and leaves out a portion. The table records around 61,000 clones, roughly 76% of them present only once. The source material was PBMCs, sampled from a glioma patient whose treatment included an IDH1 peptide vaccine. The source of this sequence is a man aged 50 to 60 with glioma.

CDR3 in DNA: TGTGCCAGCGGGGGTAACTATGGCTACACCTTC. It specifies CASGGNYGYTF. This chain connects TRBV27 to TRBJ1-2, with D possibly being TRBD1 (5 bases). CDR1 and CDR2 (germline): MNHEY, SMNVEV (reference sequence). The V end was cut by 8 bases, the J end by 1 base, with 5 bases between. The CDR3 contains 11 residues.